A selection of T cell receptor beta chains follows, all from one sample in a study of OX40 agonist ivuxolimab in advanced cancers. This table comes from immunoSEQ multiplex PCR, and its TCRdb copy is limited to in-frame clones, with some not included. The table has nearly 110,000 clones, approximately 90% seen once. This specimen was CD4+ or CD8+ T cells sorted from blood, taken in a trial of the OX40 agonist ivuxolimab. The receptors derive from an adult with an advanced solid tumor such as melanoma, head and neck, liver or kidney cancer. Both conserved end residues are part of each CDR3. D genes are given only for firm matches. Size is stated for part of the rows, as once, few or many counts, or as a class when the clone is expanded.

TRBV6-6	NA	TRBD1	TRBJ1-1	TGTGCCAGCAGTTACCCAGAGGGGGCTTGGACTGAAGCTTTCTTT	CASSYPEGAWTEAFF
TRBV5-8	NA	TRBD2	TRBJ2-5	TGTGCCAGCAACCCCCCCTATAGCGGGAGAGGAGAGACCCAGTACTTC	CASNPPYSGRGETQYF
TRBV10-3	NA	TRBD1	TRBJ2-5	TGTGCCATCAGTGAGGGACAGGGATTTCGGCAAGAGACCCAGTACTTC	CAISEGQGFRQETQYF
TRBV27	NA	NA	TRBJ2-7	TGTGCCAGCAGTTTACACAGGTTCTACGAGCAGTACTTC	CASSLHRFYEQYF
TRBV5-1	few	NA	TRBJ2-2	TGCGCCAGCAGCTTGGCAGCGGAGGGCACCGGGGAGCTGTTTTTT	CASSLAAEGTGELFF
TRBV9	NA	TRBD1	TRBJ1-6	TGTGCCAGCAGCCAAGACAGGGCTTCACCCCTCCACTTT	CASSQDRASPLHF
TRBV11-2	NA	NA	TRBJ1-2	TGTGCCAGCAGCTTAACGGGGGGCTGGAACTATGGCTACACCTTC	CASSLTGGWNYGYTF
TRBV7-3	NA	NA	TRBJ2-1	TGTGCCAGCAGCTTAGGCCGGGACATGGCTTACAATGAGCAGTTCTTC	CASSLGRDMAYNEQFF
TRBV5-1	NA	TRBD1	TRBJ2-3	TGCGCCAGCAGCAACGGACAGGGTTTCACAGATACGCAGTATTTT	CASSNGQGFTDTQYF
TRBV18	NA	NA	TRBJ1-5	TGTGCCAGCACAAGAGGTCAGGATCAGCCCCAGCATTTT	CASTRGQDQPQHF
TRBV28	NA	NA	TRBJ1-2	TGTGCCAGCAGTTTAGGCGACTATGGCTACACCTTC	CASSLGDYGYTF
TRBV6-5	once	NA	TRBJ2-7	TGTGCCAGCAGTTACTCAGCAGGGGTCTCCTACGAGCAGTACTTC	CASSYSAGVSYEQYF
TRBV6-5	NA	TRBD1	TRBJ1-5	TGTGCCAGCAGTTACTCTGGGACAGGCCTCAATCAGCCCCAGCATTTT	CASSYSGTGLNQPQHF